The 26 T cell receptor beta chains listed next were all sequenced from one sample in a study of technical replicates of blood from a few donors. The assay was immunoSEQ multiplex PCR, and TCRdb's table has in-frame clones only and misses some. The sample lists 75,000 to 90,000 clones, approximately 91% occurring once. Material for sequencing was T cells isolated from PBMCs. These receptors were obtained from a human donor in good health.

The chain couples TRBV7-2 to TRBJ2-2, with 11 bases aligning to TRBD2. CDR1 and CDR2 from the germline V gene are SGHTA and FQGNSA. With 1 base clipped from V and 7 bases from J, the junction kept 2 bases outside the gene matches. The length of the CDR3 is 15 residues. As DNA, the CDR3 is TGTGCCAGCAGCTTAGATGGGACTAGCGGCGGGGAGCTGTTTTTT. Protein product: CASSLDGTSGGELFF. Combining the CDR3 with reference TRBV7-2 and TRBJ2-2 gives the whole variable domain GAGVSQSPSNKVTEKGKDVELRCDPISGHTALYWYRQSLGQGLEFLIYFQGNSAPDKSGLPSDRFSAERTGGSVSTLTIQRTQQEDSAVYLCASSLDGTSGGELFFGEGSRLTVL.

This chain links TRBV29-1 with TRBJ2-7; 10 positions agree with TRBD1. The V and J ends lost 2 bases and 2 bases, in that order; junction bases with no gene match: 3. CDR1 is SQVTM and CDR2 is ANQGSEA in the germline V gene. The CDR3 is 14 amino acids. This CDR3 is CSVELGTGAYEQYF. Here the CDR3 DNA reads TGCAGCGTTGAATTAGGGACAGGGGCCTACGAGCAGTACTTC.

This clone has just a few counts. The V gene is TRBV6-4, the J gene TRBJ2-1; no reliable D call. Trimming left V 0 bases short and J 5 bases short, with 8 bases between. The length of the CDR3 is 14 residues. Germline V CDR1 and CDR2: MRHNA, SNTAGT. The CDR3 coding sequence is TGTGCCAGCAGTGACTCCGAGGAACACAATGAGCAGTTCTTC. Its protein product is CASSDSEEHNEQFF.

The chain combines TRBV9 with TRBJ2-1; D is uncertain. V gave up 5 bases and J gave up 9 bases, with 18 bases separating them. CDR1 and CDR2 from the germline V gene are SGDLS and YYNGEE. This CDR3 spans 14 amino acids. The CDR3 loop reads CASSLGWLVGEQFF. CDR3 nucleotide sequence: TGTGCCAGCAGTCTGGGTTGGCTAGTTGGTGAGCAGTTCTTC.

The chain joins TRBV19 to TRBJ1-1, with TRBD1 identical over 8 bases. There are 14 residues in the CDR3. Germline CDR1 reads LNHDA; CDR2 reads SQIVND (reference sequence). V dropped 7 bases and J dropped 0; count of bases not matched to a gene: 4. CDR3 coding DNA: TGTGCCAGTACCCGACAGGGGATGAACACTGAAGCTTTCTTT. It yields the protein CASTRQGMNTEAFF.

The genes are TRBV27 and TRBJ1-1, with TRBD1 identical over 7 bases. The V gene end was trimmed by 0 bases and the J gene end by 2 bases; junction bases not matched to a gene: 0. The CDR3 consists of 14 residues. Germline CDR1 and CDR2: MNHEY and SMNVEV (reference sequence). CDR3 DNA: TGTGCCAGCAGTTTATCAGGGGGCAACACTGAAGCTTTCTTT. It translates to CASSLSGGNTEAFF.

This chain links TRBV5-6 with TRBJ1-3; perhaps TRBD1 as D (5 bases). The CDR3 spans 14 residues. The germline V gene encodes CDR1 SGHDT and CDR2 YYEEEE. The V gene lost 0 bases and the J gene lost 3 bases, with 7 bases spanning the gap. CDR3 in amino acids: CASSLGQIGNTIYF. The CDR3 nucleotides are TGTGCCAGCAGCTTGGGACAGATTGGAAACACCATATATTTT. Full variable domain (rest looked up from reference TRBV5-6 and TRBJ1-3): DAGVTQSPTHLIKTRGQQVTLRCSPKSGHDTVSWYQQALGQGPQFIFQYYEEEERQRGNFPDRFSGHQFPNYSSELNVNALLLGDSALYLCASSLGQIGNTIYFGEGSWLTVV.

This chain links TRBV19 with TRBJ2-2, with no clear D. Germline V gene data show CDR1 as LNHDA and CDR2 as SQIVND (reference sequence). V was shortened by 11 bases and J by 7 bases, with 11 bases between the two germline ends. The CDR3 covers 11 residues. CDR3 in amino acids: CASTGNGELFF. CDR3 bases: TGTGCCTCAACGGGTAACGGGGAGCTGTTTTTT.

The CDR3 spells CASSVDVGYAYNEQFF. As DNA, the CDR3 is TGTGCCAGCAGCGTAGATGTGGGCTACGCCTACAATGAGCAGTTCTTC. The V call is TRBV9, the J call TRBJ2-1; D uncertain. The V gene's germline CDR1 is SGDLS and CDR2 YYNGEE. The ends were cut back, 0 bases at V and 2 bases at J, with 12 bases in the middle. The CDR3 loop spans 16 amino acids.

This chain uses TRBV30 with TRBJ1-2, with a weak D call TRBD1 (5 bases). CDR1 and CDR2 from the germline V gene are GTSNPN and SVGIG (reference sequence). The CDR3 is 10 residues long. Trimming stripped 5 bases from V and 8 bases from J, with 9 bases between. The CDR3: CAWGAGGYTF. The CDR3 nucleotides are TGTGCCTGGGGGGCAGGGGGCTACACCTTC.

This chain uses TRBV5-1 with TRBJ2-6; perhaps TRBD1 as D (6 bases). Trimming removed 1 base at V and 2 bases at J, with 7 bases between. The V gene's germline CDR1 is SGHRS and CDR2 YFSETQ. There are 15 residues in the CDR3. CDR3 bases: TGCGCCAGCAGCTTGTGGGGGCCTGGGGCCAACGTCCTGACTTTC. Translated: CASSLWGPGANVLTF.

The CDR3 DNA sequence: TGTGCCAGTAGTATGGCCCCATCGACAGAAGAGACCCAGTACTTC. It specifies CASSMAPSTEETQYF. The chain recombines TRBV19 with TRBJ2-5, with D possibly being TRBD1 (5 bases). V was pared by 3 bases and J by 3 bases, with 14 bases between. From germline, CDR1 is LNHDA and CDR2 SQIVND (reference sequence). This CDR3 contains 15 residues.

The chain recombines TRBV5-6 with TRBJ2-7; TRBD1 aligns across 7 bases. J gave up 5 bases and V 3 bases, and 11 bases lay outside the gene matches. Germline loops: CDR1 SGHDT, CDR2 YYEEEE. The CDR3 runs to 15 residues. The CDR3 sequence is CASSSLSRDSDEQYF. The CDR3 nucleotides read TGTGCCAGCAGCTCGTTGAGCCGGGACAGCGACGAGCAGTACTTC.

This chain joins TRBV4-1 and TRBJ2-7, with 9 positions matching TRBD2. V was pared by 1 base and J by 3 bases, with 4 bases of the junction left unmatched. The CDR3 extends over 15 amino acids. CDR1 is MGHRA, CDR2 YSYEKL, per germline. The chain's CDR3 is CASSQAATSGYEQYF. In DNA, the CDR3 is TGCGCCAGCAGCCAAGCCGCGACTAGCGGCTACGAGCAGTACTTC.

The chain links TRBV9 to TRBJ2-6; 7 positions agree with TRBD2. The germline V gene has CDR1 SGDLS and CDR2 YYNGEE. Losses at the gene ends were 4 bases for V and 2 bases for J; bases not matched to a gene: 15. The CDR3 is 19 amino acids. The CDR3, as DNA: TGTGCCAGCAGCCCACCGGAGTGGCGGGGGAGGACTGGGGCCAACGTCCTGACTTTC. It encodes CASSPPEWRGRTGANVLTF.

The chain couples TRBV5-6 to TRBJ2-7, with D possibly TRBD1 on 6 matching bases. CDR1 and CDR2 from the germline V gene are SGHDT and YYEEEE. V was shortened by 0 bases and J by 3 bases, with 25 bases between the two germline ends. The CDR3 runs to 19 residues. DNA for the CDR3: TGTGCCAGCAGCTTGGGAGCCCCTGAAGGGACACTGACGGTCTACGAGCAGTACTTC. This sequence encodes CASSLGAPEGTLTVYEQYF.

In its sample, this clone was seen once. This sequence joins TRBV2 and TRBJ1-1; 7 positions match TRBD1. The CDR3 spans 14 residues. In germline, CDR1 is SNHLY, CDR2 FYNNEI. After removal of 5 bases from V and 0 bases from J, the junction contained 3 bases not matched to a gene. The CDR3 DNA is TGTGCCAGCAGTTCAGGGGGTCTGAACACTGAAGCTTTCTTT. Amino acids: CASSSGGLNTEAFF.

The CDR3 DNA sequence: TGCAGCGTTGAAGGTGAGGAGGAAAAACTGTTTTTT. Translated: CSVEGEEEKLFF. This sequence joins TRBV29-1 and TRBJ1-4; D uncertain. CDR3 length: 12 amino acids. Germline CDR1 is SQVTM and CDR2 is ANQGSEA. V was clipped by 1 base and J by 8 bases, with 8 bases between them.

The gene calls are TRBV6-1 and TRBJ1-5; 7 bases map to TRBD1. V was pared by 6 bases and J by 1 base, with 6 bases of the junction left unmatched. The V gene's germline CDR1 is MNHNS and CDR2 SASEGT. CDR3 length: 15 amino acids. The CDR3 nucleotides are TGTGCCAGCAGCAAAACAGGGGTAAGCAATCAGCCCCAGCATTTT. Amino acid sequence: CASSKTGVSNQPQHF.

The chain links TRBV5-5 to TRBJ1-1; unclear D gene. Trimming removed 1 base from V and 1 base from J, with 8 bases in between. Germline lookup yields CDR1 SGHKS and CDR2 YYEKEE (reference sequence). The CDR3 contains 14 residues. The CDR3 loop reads CASSLTFPNTEAFF. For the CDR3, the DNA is TGTGCCAGCAGCTTGACTTTCCCGAACACTGAAGCTTTCTTT.

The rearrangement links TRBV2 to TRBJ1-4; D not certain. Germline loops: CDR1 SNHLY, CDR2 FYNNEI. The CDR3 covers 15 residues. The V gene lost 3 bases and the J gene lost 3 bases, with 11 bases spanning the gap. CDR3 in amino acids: CASSELLPANEKLFF. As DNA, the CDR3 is TGTGCCAGCAGTGAGCTTCTTCCAGCTAATGAAAAACTGTTTTTT.

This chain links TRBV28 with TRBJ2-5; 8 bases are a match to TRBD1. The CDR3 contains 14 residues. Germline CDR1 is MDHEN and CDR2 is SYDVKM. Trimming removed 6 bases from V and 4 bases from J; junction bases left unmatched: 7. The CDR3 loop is CASRHQGAGETQYF. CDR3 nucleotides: TGTGCCAGCAGACACCAGGGGGCAGGAGAGACCCAGTACTTC.

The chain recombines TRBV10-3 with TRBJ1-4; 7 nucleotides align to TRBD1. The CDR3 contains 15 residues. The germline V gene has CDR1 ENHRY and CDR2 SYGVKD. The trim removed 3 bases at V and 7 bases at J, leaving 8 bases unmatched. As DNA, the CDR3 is TGTGCCATCAGTGATCGACAGGGAGAAGGTGAAAAACTGTTTTTT. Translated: CAISDRQGEGEKLFF.

For the CDR3, the DNA is TGCGCCAGCAGCCAACAGGGCGGAGAGACCCAGTACTTC. It specifies CASSQQGGETQYF. This chain joins TRBV5-1 and TRBJ2-5, with D perhaps matching TRBD1 (6 bases). The CDR3 has 13 amino acids. Germline V CDR1 and CDR2: SGHRS, YFSETQ. Trimming removed 4 bases at V and 4 bases at J, with 11 bases between.

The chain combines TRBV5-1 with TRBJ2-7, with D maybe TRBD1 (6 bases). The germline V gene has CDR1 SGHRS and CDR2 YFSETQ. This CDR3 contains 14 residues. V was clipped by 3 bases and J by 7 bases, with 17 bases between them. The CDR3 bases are TGCGCCAGCAGCTCTGACAGGCTGGTAGGGGAGCAGTACTTC. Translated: CASSSDRLVGEQYF.

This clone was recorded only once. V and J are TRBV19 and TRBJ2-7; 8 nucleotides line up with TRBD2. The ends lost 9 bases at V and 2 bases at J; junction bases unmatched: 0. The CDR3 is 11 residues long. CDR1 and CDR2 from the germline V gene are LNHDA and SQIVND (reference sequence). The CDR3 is CASGRAYEQYF. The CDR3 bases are TGTGCCAGCGGGAGGGCCTACGAGCAGTACTTC.